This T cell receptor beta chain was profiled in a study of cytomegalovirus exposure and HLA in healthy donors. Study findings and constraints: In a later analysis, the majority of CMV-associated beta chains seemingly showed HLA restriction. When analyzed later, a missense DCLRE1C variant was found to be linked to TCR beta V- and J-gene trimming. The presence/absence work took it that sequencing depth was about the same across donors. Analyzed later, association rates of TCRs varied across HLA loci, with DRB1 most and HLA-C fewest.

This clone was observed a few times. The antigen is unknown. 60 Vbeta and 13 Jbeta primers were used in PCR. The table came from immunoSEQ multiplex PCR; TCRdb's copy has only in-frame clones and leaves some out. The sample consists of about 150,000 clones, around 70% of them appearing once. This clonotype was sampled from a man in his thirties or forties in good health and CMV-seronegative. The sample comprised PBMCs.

The CDR3 DNA follows: TGTGCCAGCAGCCAATTCGTTACCGGGGAGCTGTTTTTT. Amino acid sequence: CASSQFVTGELFF. The rearrangement links TRBV16 to TRBJ2-2; D gene unclear. V gave up 1 base and J gave up 5 bases, with 5 bases separating them. The germline gives CDR1 KGHSY, CDR2 FQNENV. The CDR3 extends over 13 amino acids.